This TCR beta chain was obtained from a study of shared clonotypes between healthy human individuals. Study results and limitations: Owing to a small donor count, the genetic and exposure-history diversity represented was limited.

Deep was the level at which the assay was run. Each PCR replicate from the sorted subsets contained 150 to 200 ng DNA, which is about 30,000 T cell genomes. Sequencing used immunoSEQ multiplex PCR; TCRdb keeps in-frame clones, though not all of them. The sample lists some 600,000 clones, about 95% occurring once. V gave up 7 bases and J gave up 4 bases; unmatched junction bases: 7. This CDR3 is built from 15 residues. CDR1 and CDR2 from the germline V gene are SQVTM and ANQGSEA. Remarks on this clone: Its target is unknown.

Terminally differentiated effector memory CD45RA+ cells were excluded by CCR7 positive selection of CD45RO-negative cells. The J gene is TRBJ2-1, the V gene TRBV29-1; the match to TRBD2 covers 13 bases. Sequencing input: naive CD8+ T cells sorted from blood. The sequence came from a woman under 40 in good health. The CDR3 sequence: CSASGLAGRYNEQFF. DNA of the CDR3: TGCAGCGCCTCGGGACTAGCGGGAAGGTACAATGAGCAGTTCTTC.